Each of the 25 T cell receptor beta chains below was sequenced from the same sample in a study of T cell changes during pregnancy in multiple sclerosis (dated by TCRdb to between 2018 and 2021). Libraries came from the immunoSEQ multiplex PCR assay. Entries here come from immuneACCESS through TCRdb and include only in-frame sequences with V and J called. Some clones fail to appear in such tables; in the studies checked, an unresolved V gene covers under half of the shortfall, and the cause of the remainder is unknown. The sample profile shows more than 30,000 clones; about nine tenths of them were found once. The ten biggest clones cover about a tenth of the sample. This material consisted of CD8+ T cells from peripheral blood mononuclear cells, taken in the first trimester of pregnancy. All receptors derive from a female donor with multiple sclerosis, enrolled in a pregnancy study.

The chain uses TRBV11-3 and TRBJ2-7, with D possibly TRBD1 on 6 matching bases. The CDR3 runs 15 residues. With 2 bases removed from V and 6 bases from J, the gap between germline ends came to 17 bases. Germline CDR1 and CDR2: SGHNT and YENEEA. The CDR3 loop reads CASSLYRGTPAEQYF. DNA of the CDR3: TGTGCCAGCAGCTTATATCGTGGGACACCGGCCGAGCAGTACTTC.

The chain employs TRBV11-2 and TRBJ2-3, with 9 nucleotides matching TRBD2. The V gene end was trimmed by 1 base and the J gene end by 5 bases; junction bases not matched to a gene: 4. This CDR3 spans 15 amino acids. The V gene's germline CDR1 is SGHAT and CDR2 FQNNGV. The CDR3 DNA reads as TGTGCCAGCAGCTTAGTAGCGGGGGCCCGAGATACGCAGTATTTT. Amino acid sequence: CASSLVAGARDTQYF.

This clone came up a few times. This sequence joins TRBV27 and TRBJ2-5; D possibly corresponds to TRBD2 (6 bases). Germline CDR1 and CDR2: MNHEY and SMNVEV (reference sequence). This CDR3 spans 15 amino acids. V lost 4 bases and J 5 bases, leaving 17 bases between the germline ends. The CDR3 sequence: CASSYSGRAGETQYF. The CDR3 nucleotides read TGTGCCAGCAGTTACAGTGGCCGCGCGGGGGAGACCCAGTACTTC.

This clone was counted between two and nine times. The CDR3 bases are TGTGCCAGCAGCGGGGACAGCGAGTTTACTGAAGCTTTCTTT. It yields the protein CASSGDSEFTEAFF. The chain has TRBV6-5 and TRBJ1-1; 7 positions agree with TRBD1. CDR3 length equals 14 residues. The V gene's germline CDR1 is MNHEY and CDR2 SVGAGI. J gave up 5 bases and V 6 bases, and 9 bases lay outside the gene matches.

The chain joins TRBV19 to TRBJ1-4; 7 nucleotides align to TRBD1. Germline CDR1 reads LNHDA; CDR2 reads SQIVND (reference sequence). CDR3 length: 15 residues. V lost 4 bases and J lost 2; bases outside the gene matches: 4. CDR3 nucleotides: TGTGCCAGTAGTACCCAGGGGGTGACTAATGAAAAACTGTTTTTT. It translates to CASSTQGVTNEKLFF.

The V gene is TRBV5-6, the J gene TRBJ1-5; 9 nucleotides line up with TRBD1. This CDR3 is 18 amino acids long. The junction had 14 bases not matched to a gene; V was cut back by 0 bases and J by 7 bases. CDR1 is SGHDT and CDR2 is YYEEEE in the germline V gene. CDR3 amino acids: CASSLASGTGWFMQPQHF. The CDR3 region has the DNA TGTGCCAGCAGCTTGGCGTCCGGGACAGGGTGGTTTATGCAGCCCCAGCATTTT.

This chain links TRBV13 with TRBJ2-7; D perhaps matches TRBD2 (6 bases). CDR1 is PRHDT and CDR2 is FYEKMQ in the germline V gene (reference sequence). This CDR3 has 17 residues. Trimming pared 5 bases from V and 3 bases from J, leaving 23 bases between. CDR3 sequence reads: CASSLNPPGDGDYEQYF. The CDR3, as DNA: TGTGCCAGCAGCCTCAACCCTCCGGGGGACGGAGACTACGAGCAGTACTTC.

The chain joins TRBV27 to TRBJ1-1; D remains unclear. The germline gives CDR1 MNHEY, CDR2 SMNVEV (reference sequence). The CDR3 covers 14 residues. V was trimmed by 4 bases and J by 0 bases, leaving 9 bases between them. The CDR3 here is CASSSRGLNTEAFF. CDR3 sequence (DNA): TGTGCCAGCAGTTCTCGCGGGCTGAACACTGAAGCTTTCTTT.

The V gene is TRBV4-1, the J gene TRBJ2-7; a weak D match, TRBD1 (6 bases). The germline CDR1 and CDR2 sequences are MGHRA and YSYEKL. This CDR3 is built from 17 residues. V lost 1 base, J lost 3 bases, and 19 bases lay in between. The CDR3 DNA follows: TGCGCCAGCAGCCAAGGGAGCACAGGGCGTGGGGTCTACGAGCAGTACTTC. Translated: CASSQGSTGRGVYEQYF.

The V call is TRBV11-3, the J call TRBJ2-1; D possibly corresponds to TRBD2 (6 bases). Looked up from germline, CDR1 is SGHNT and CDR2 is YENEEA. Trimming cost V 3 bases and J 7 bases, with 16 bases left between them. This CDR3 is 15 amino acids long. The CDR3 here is CASSLNSGRGNEQFF. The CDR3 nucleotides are TGTGCCAGCAGCTTGAATAGCGGAAGAGGGAATGAGCAGTTCTTC.

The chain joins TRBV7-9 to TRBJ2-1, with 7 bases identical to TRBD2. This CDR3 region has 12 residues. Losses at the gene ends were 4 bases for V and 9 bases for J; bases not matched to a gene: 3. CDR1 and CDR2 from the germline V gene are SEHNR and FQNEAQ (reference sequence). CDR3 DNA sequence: TGTGCCAGCAGCTACGGACTAGGTGAGCAGTTCTTC. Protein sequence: CASSYGLGEQFF.

This chain's CDR3 is CASSLQDRFSDEQYF. Written as DNA, the CDR3 is TGTGCCAGCAGCTTGCAGGACAGATTTAGCGACGAGCAGTACTTC. The rearrangement uses TRBV7-8 and TRBJ2-7; D might be TRBD1 (6 bases). CDR1 and CDR2 (germline): SGHVS, FQNEAQ. Trimming pared 3 bases from V and 5 bases from J, leaving 17 bases between. The CDR3 extends over 15 amino acids.

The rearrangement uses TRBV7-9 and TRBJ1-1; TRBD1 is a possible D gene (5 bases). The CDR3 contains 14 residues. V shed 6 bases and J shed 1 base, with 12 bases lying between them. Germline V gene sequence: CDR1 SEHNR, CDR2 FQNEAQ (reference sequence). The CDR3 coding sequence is TGTGCCAGCAGACCTGACAGATCGAACACTGAAGCTTTCTTT. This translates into CASRPDRSNTEAFF.

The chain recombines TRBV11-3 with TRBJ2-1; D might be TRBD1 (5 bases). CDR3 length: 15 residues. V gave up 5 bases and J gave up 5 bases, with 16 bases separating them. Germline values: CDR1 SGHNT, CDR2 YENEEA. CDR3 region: CASSRLTAQDNEQFF. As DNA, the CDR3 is TGTGCCAGCAGCCGATTGACAGCTCAGGACAATGAGCAGTTCTTC.

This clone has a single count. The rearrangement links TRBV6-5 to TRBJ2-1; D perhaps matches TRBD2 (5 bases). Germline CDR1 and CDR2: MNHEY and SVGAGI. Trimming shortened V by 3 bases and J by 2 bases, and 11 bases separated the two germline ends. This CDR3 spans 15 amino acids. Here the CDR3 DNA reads TGTGCCAGCAGTTATAGAGAGGGAACCTACAATGAGCAGTTCTTC. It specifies CASSYREGTYNEQFF.

CDR3 coding DNA: TGTGCCAGCAGTTACTCGGGACAAACCTACGAGCAGTACTTC. Residues: CASSYSGQTYEQYF. This chain uses TRBV6-6 with TRBJ2-7, with TRBD1 as a possible D gene (6 bases). This CDR3 has 14 amino acids. V lost 0 bases and J lost 2, with 8 bases in between. CDR1 is MNHNY and CDR2 is SVGAGI in the germline V gene (reference sequence).

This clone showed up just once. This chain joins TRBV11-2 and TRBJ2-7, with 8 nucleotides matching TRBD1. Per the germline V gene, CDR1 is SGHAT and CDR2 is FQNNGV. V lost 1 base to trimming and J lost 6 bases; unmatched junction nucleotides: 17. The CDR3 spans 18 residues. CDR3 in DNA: TGTGCCAGCAGCTTAGGGAGCCCCTGGCAGGGGGCGCGGGGCGAGCAGTACTTC. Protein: CASSLGSPWQGARGEQYF.

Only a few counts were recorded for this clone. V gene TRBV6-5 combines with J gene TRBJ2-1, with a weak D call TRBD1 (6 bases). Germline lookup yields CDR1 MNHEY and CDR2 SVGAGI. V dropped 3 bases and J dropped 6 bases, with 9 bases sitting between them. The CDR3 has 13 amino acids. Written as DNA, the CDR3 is TGTGCCAGCAGTTATGTAGGGGGCAATGAGCAGTTCTTC. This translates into CASSYVGGNEQFF.

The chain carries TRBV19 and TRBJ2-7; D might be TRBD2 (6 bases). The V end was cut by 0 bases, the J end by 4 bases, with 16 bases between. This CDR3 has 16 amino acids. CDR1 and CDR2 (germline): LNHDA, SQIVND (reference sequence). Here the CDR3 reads CASSIDVLAGSYEQYF. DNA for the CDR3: TGTGCCAGTAGTATAGATGTACTAGCAGGGTCGTACGAGCAGTACTTC.

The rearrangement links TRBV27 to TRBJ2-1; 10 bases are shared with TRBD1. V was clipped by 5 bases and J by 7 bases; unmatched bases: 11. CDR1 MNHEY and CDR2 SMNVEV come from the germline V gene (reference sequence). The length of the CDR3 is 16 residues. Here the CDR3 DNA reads TGTGCCAGCAGTCCAGGGGCGGGACAGGGGCGGAATGAGCAGTTCTTC. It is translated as CASSPGAGQGRNEQFF.

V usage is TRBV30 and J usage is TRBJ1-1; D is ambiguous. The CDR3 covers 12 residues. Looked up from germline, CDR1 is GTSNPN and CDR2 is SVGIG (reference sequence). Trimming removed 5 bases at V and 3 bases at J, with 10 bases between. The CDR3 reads CAWEPGDTEAFF. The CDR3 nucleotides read TGTGCCTGGGAACCCGGGGACACTGAAGCTTTCTTT.

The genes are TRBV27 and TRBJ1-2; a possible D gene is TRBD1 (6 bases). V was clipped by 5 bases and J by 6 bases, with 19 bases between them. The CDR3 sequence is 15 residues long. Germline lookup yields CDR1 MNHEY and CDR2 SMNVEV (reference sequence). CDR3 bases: TGTGCCAGCAGTGGAGGACAGTTTGAATTTCATGGCTACACCTTC. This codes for CASSGGQFEFHGYTF.

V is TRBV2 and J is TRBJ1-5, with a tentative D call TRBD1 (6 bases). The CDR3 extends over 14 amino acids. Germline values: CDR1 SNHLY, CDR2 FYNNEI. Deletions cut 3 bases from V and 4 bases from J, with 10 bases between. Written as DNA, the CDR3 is TGTGCCAGCAGTGATCGGACAGCAAATCAGCCCCAGCATTTT. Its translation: CASSDRTANQPQHF. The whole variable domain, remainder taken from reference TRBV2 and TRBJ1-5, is EPEVTQTPSHQVTQMGQEVILRCVPISNHLYFYWYRQILGQKVEFLVSFYNNEISEKSEIFDDQFSVERPDGSNFTLKIRSTKLEDSAMYFCASSDRTANQPQHFGDGTRLSIL.

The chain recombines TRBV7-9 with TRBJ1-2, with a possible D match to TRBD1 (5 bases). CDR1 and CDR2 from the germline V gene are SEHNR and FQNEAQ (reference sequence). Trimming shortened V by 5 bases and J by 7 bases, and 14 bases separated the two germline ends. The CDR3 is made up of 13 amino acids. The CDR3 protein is CASSLSGAGGYTF. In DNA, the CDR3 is TGTGCCAGCAGCCTAAGCGGGGCGGGTGGCTACACCTTC.

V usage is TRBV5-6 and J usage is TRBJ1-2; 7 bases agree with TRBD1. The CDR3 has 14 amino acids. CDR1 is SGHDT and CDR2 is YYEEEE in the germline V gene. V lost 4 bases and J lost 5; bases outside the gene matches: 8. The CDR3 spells CASSGMTGTYGYTF. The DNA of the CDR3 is TGTGCCAGCAGCGGAATGACAGGGACATATGGCTACACCTTC.